Below, one TCR beta chain is given with its context. The data stem from a study of blood T cell repertoires in COVID-19. Study as a whole: T cells, B-cell-depleted T cells, or PBMCs supplied cDNA or gDNA.

Trimming took off 4 bases at V and 0 bases at J, with 13 bases between the two ends. In germline, CDR1 is SGHAT, CDR2 FQNNGV. The CDR3 is 15 amino acids. As processed by the authors: The assay estimated nucleated cells by amplifying reference gene primers. Clones were sequenced by immunoSEQ multiplex PCR, and TCRdb holds only the in-frame ones, with some missing. V and J calls and clone size are copied from that table; D and trimming were computed from the DNA. The sample consists of 42,000 or so clones, around 82% of them appearing once. This clonotype was obtained from an elderly man with acute or convalescent COVID-19. Material: peripheral blood. V is TRBV11-2 and J is TRBJ2-7; D is perhaps TRBD1 (6 bases). CDR3 sequence reads: CASSSIDRISYEQYF. The CDR3 region has the DNA TGTGCCAGCAGCTCCATCGACAGGATCTCCTACGAGCAGTACTTC. Drawing the rest from reference TRBV11-2 and TRBJ2-7, the complete variable domain is EAGVAQSPRYKIIEKRQSVAFWCNPISGHATLYWYQQILGQGPKLLIQFQNNGVVDDSQLPKDRFSAERLKGVDSTLKIQPAKLEDSAVYLCASSSIDRISYEQYFGPGTRLTVT.